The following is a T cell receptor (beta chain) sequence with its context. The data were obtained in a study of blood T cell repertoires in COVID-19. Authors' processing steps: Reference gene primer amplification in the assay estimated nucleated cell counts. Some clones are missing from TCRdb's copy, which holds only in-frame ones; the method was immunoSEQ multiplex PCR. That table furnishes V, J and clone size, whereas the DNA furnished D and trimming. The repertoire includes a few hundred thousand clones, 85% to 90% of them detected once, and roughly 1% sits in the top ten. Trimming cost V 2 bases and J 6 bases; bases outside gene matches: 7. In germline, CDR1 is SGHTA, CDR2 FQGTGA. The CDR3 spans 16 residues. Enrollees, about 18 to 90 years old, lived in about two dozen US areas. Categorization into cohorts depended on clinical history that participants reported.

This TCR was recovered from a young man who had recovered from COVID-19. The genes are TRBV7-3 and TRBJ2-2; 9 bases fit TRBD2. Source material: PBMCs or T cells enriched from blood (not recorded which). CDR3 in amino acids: CASSLVGGGAAGELFF. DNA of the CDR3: TGTGCCAGCAGCTTAGTTGGCGGGGGGGCCGCCGGGGAGCTGTTTTTT.